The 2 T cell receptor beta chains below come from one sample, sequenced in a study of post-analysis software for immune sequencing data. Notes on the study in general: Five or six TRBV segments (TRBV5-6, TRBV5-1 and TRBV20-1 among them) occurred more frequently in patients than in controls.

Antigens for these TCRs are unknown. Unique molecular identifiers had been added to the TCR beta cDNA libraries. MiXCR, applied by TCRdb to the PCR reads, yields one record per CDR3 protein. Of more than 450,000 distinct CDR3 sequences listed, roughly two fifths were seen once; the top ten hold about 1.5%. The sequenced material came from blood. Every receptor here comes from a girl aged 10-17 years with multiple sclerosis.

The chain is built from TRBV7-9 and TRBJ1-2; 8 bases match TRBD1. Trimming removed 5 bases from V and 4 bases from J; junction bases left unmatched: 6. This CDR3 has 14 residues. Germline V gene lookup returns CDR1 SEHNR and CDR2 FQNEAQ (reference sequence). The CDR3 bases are TGTGCCAGCAGCCCGACAGGGGCGAGCTATGGCTACACCTTC. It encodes CASSPTGASYGYTF.

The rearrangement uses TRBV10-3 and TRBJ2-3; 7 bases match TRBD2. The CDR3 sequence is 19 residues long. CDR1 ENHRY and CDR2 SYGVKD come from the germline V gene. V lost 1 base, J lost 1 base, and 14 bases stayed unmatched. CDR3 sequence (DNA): TGTGCCATCAGTGAGTTCCGGACTAGTCGCCCTATTCGCACAGATACGCAGTATTTT. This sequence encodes CAISEFRTSRPIRTDTQYF.